A single sample gave rise to the 14 T cell receptor beta chains below, sequenced in a study of T cells in Graves' hyperthyroidism and ophthalmopathy. Amplified TCR beta CDR3 regions derived from RNA transcripts. First-round RT-PCR with HTBI primers amplified the TCR CDR3 region. TCRdb reprocessed the multiplex PCR reads with MiXCR, giving one entry per CDR3 protein. This sample has around 340,000 distinct CDR3 sequences, with roughly a sixth found just once. Sequenced input: blood. The receptors were gathered from a woman in her twenties or thirties with Graves' hyperthyroidism that later progressed to Graves' ophthalmopathy.

This clonotype was found a few times. Just one base apart from a much larger clone, this may be a read error. The chain joins TRBV28 to TRBJ2-7, with 11 bases aligning to TRBD2. Germline V gives CDR1 MDHEN, CDR2 SYDVKM. Losses at the gene ends were 3 bases for V and 7 bases for J; bases not matched to a gene: 14. The length of the CDR3 is 17 residues. The CDR3 DNA reads TGTGCCAGCAGTTTGGTTCTGACTAGCGGGAAAGTGCGTGAGCAGTACTTC. Translated: CASSLVLTSGKVREQYF.

The rearrangement uses TRBV6-1 and TRBJ2-7; no clear D. Trimming shortened V by 8 bases and J by 1 base, and 6 bases separated the two germline ends. The CDR3 covers 11 residues. The germline V gene has CDR1 MNHNS and CDR2 SASEGT. The CDR3, as DNA: TGTGCCAGCTTAGGTTCCTACGAGCAGTACTTC. This encodes CASLGSYEQYF.

In this sample, this clonotype turned up many times. J is TRBJ1-3 and V is TRBV12-3 or TRBV12-4; no definite D call. The CDR3 contains 15 residues. V lost 4 bases and J lost 0, with 10 bases in between. CDR3 sequence: CASSSGPLSGNTIYF. The CDR3 region has the DNA TGTGCCAGCAGTTCCGGCCCACTCTCTGGAAACACCATATATTTT.

The chain couples TRBV7-9 to TRBJ1-4, with D perhaps matching TRBD1 (5 bases). V was clipped by 8 bases and J by 4 bases, with 17 bases between them. CDR3 length equals 15 residues. Germline loops: CDR1 SEHNR, CDR2 FQNEAQ (reference sequence). CDR3 DNA sequence: TGTGCCAGCCAGGCCGGGGCCAGTAGTAATGAAAAACTGTTTTTT. Translated: CASQAGASSNEKLFF. Using reference TRBV7-9 and TRBJ1-4 for the parts outside the CDR3, the full variable domain is DTGVSQNPRHKITKRGQNVTFRCDPISEHNRLYWYRQTLGQGPEFLTYFQNEAQLEKSRLLSDRFSAERPKGSFSTLEIQRTEQGDSAMYLCASQAGASSNEKLFFGSGTQLSVL.

The chain links TRBV20-1 to TRBJ2-5; TRBD1 agrees at 9 bases. The V and J ends lost 8 bases and 5 bases, in that order; junction bases with no gene match: 12. Germline CDR1 is DFQATT and CDR2 is SNEGSKA (reference sequence). The CDR3 length is 14 residues. The CDR3 loop is CSLGNPGQGETQYF. The CDR3 DNA follows: TGCAGTTTGGGCAACCCGGGACAGGGTGAGACCCAGTACTTC.

The J gene is TRBJ2-5, the V gene TRBV14, with TRBD2 matching over 11 bases. V lost 5 bases and J lost 5; bases outside the gene matches: 7. CDR3 length: 15 residues. Looked up from germline, CDR1 is SGHDN and CDR2 is FVKESK. CDR3 residues: CASSTLAGDRETQYF. For the CDR3, the DNA is TGTGCCAGCAGCACACTAGCGGGGGATAGGGAGACCCAGTACTTC.

The table lists this clonotype with many counts. The V gene is TRBV10-2, the J gene TRBJ1-3; no definite D call. V lost 2 bases and J lost 4, with 9 bases in between. From germline, CDR1 is WSHSY and CDR2 SAAADI. The CDR3 runs to 14 residues. CDR3 nucleotides: TGCGCCAGCAGTGAGCGCGTTGCGGGAAACACCATATATTTT. It encodes CASSERVAGNTIYF.

This clonotype was seen ten or more times. This rearrangement joins TRBV5-1 to TRBJ2-1, with D unclear. This CDR3 region has 15 residues. From germline, CDR1 is SGHRS and CDR2 YFSETQ. Deletions cut 0 bases from V and 0 bases from J, with 7 bases between. CDR3 nucleotide sequence: TGCGCCAGCAGCTTGGGTCTAAACTCCTACAATGAGCAGTTCTTC. Translated, it gives CASSLGLNSYNEQFF.

This clonotype was detected a few times. The chain recombines TRBV30 with TRBJ2-5, with 7 nucleotides matching TRBD2. The germline CDR1 and CDR2 sequences are GTSNPN and SVGIG (reference sequence). This CDR3 has 15 residues. V dropped 0 bases and J dropped 3; count of bases not matched to a gene: 7. CDR3 DNA sequence: TGTGCCTGGAGTGTAGATGGGACTATGAAAGAGACCCAGTACTTC. This gives the protein CAWSVDGTMKETQYF. The full variable domain, in which reference TRBV30 and TRBJ2-5 provide the parts outside the CDR3, is SQTIHQWPATLVQPVGSPLSLECTVEGTSNPNLYWYRQAAGRGLQLLFYSVGIGQISSEVPQNLSASRPQDRQFILSSKKLLLSDSGFYLCAWSVDGTMKETQYFGPGTRLLVL.

V usage is TRBV28 and J usage is TRBJ2-3, with D unclear. This CDR3 is 15 amino acids long. Germline V lookup: CDR1 MDHEN, CDR2 SYDVKM. V was cut by 3 bases and J by 2 bases, with 12 bases left in between. The DNA for the CDR3 is TGTGCCAGCAGTTTGATTGTGGGCTTCACAGATACGCAGTATTTT. Encoded protein: CASSLIVGFTDTQYF.

The rearrangement joins TRBV3-1 to TRBJ2-7; 11 nucleotides agree with TRBD1. Germline CDR1 reads LGHDT; CDR2 reads YNNKEL (reference sequence). This CDR3 is built from 15 residues. V lost 2 bases, J lost 5 bases, and 5 bases stayed unmatched. The chain's CDR3 is CASSQRGQGADEQYF. The CDR3 region has the DNA TGTGCCAGCAGCCAACGCGGACAGGGGGCTGACGAGCAGTACTTC.

The chain couples TRBV7-8 to TRBJ1-6; possibly TRBD1 for D (5 bases). Trimming cost V 5 bases and J 9 bases, with 14 bases left between them. The CDR3 has 14 amino acids. Germline loops: CDR1 SGHVS, CDR2 FQNEAQ. For the CDR3, the DNA is TGTGCCAGCAGCAGCGGGACGGGGGGTTCACCCCTCCACTTT. Amino acids: CASSSGTGGSPLHF.

The V gene is TRBV18, the J gene TRBJ2-4; TRBD1 is a possible D gene (5 bases). The length of the CDR3 is 15 residues. V dropped 3 bases and J dropped 0 bases, with 9 bases sitting between them. CDR1 KGHSH and CDR2 LQKENI come from the germline V gene. The CDR3 sequence is CASSPAGIAKNIQYF. The CDR3 nucleotides are TGTGCCAGCTCACCCGCAGGGATAGCCAAAAACATTCAGTACTTC.

This clonotype has ten or more counts. V gene TRBV6-1 combines with J gene TRBJ2-7, with TRBD1 matching 7 bases. The CDR3 extends over 17 amino acids. Looked up from germline, CDR1 is MNHNS and CDR2 is SASEGT. V was pared by 6 bases and J by 4 bases, with 18 bases of the junction left unmatched. The CDR3 nucleotides read TGTGCCAGCAGACGTGCTGCAGACAGGGTATCGTTGTACGAGCAGTACTTC. Protein: CASRRAADRVSLYEQYF.